These 3 T cell receptor beta chains came from one sample sequenced in a study of Graves' ophthalmopathy and Graves' hyperthyroidism. Amplification of TCR beta CDR3 regions used RNA transcripts. Investigators did first-round RT-PCR with HTBI primers, then second-round multiplex PCR. TCRdb re-analysed the multiplex PCR reads in MiXCR, keeping a single row per CDR3 protein. The table lists about 600,000 distinct CDR3 sequences, approximately 35% of them singletons, with about 4.2% in the top ten. Material: peripheral blood or thyroid tissue (not recorded which). The receptors were sampled from an adult man with Graves' hyperthyroidism.

This clonotype was picked up many times. The chain has TRBV19 and TRBJ1-5; possible D gene TRBD1, 6 bases. The CDR3 loop spans 15 amino acids. Germline V CDR1 and CDR2: LNHDA, SQIVND (reference sequence). V gave up 7 bases and J gave up 0 bases, with 13 bases separating them. DNA of the CDR3: TGTGCCAGTAATACTCAGGGGTCTAGCAATCAGCCCCAGCATTTT. It yields the protein CASNTQGSSNQPQHF.

There are many counts of this clonotype. V gene TRBV19 combines with J gene TRBJ2-6; D gene unclear. In germline, CDR1 is LNHDA, CDR2 SQIVND (reference sequence). This CDR3 spans 14 amino acids. Trimming stripped 2 bases from V and 2 bases from J, with 4 bases between. As DNA, the CDR3 is TGTGCCAGTAGTATAACGGCTGGGGCCAACGTCCTGACTTTC. Translation: CASSITAGANVLTF.

This chain's CDR3 is CASSIDRGRGNTEAFF. Here the CDR3 DNA reads TGTGCCAGCAGTATAGACAGGGGGAGGGGGAACACTGAAGCTTTCTTT. The genes are TRBV12-3 or TRBV12-4 and TRBJ1-1, with TRBD1 matching over 9 bases. The V gene end was trimmed by 5 bases and the J gene end by 1 base; junction bases not matched to a gene: 8. The CDR3 length is 16 residues.